What follows is one TCR beta chain and its context. This sample stems from a study of T-cell reconstitution after alpha-beta-depleted transplantation in children. The germline V gene encodes CDR1 SGHRS and CDR2 YFSETQ. The CDR3 is 14 residues long. The V gene lost 4 bases and the J gene lost 3 bases, with 12 bases spanning the gap. The TCRbeta library incorporated unique molecular identifiers. Using its own MiXCR run on the PCR reads, TCRdb lists one record per CDR3 protein. The profile covers hundreds of thousands of distinct CDR3 sequences, with approximately 16% appearing a single time and around 0.96% taken by the ten largest.

The clonotype originates from a human donor who donated a stem cell graft to a child with acute myeloid leukemia. The J gene is TRBJ2-3, the V gene TRBV5-1; D is undetermined. The source material was PBMCs from the stem cell graft donor, sampled from the stem cell graft. The DNA for the CDR3 is TGCGCCAGCAGCCCCCCCTTCTCTACAGATACGCAGTATTTT. Translation gives CASSPPFSTDTQYF.